In this sample, the clone carrying this T cell receptor beta chain turned up many times. Antigen unknown. The sample comes from a study of T cells after yellow fever vaccination. Study-level information: Preparing low-cell-number fractions relied on SMART-Seq v4 Ultra Low Input. Study results and limitations: Peaking faster, on day 5 versus 15, the secondary response was nonetheless weaker.

MiXCR was run by TCRdb on the 5' RACE reads, yielding one entry per CDR3 protein. The sample holds some 120,000 distinct CDR3 sequences; under 9% are singletons and the top ten take 25%. The CDR3 spans 15 residues. V lost 6 bases and J lost 1; bases outside the gene matches: 9. V and J are TRBV12-3 or TRBV12-4 and TRBJ2-7; 7 bases match TRBD1. The source material was CD8+ T cells sorted from PBMCs, sampled 45 days after the yellow fever booster vaccination. The source of this sequence is a man in his thirties or forties who received the YFV17D yellow fever vaccine. Here the CDR3 DNA reads TGTGCCAGCAGCCTCGGGACAGCCGGATCCTACGAGCAGTACTTC. It encodes CASSLGTAGSYEQYF.